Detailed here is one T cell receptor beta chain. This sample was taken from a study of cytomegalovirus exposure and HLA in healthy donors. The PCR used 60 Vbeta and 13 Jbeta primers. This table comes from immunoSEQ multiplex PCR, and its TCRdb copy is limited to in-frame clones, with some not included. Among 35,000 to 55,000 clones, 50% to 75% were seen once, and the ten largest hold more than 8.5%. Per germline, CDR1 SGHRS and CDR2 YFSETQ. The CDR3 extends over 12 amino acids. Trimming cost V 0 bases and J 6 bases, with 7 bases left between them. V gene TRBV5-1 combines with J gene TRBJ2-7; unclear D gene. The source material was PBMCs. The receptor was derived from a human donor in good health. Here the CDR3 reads CASSLVRFEQYF. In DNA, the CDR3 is TGCGCCAGCAGCTTGGTGCGTTTCGAGCAGTACTTC.